Below, 28 T cell receptor beta chains from the same sample are listed, as sequenced in a study of blood T cells in healthy people across ages (dated by TCRdb to 2013 to 2016). The library was built by means of 5' RACE. Sequencing relied on an Illumina HiSeq 2500. A second roughly 7 to 11 cycle PCR used a sample-barcoded 5' primer and a J-beta primer mix. TCRdb reran the public reads through fastp at Q25 and MiXCR, keeping productive beta chains. A single entry per CDR3 protein holds the most common genes and DNA from its merged rows. The sample table records hundreds of thousands of distinct CDR3 sequences; under 65% of these occur just once. In total, the top ten clones hold approximately 40% of the sample. Input material: blood. These receptors were taken from a man in his 60s in good health.

The rearrangement links TRBV5-1 to TRBJ2-1, with D perhaps TRBD1 (6 bases). The CDR3 sequence is 15 residues long. The V end lost 4 bases, the J end lost 0 bases, and 11 bases lay between the germline ends. Per the germline V gene, CDR1 is SGHRS and CDR2 is YFSETQ. In nucleotides, the CDR3 is TGCGCCAGCAGCCTACAGGACAGCTCCTACAATGAGCAGTTCTTC. As protein: CASSLQDSSYNEQFF. The complete variable domain, with remaining parts taken from reference TRBV5-1 and TRBJ2-1, reads KAGVTQTPRYLIKTRGQQVTLSCSPISGHRSVSWYQQTPGQGLQFLFEYFSETQRNKGNFPGRFSGRQFSNSRSEMNVSTLELGDSALYLCASSLQDSSYNEQFFGPGTRLTVL.

The chain is built from TRBV5-1 and TRBJ2-3; perhaps TRBD2 as D (5 bases). The V and J ends lost 0 bases and 5 bases respectively, with 22 bases between them. This CDR3 has 18 residues. From germline, CDR1 is SGHRS and CDR2 YFSETQ. The CDR3 coding sequence is TGCGCCAGCAGCTTGGCCGGCCTACCGGGCCCCCGGGGAGATACGCAGTATTTT. The encoded protein is CASSLAGLPGPRGDTQYF.

This clonotype was found a few times. V is TRBV11-3 and J is TRBJ2-5, with D perhaps TRBD1 (6 bases). The germline CDR1 and CDR2 sequences are SGHNT and YENEEA. With 4 bases removed from V and 4 bases from J, the gap between germline ends came to 10 bases. There are 13 residues in the CDR3. The CDR3 is CASSSQTGETQYF. The CDR3 coding sequence is TGTGCCAGCAGCTCACAGACAGGAGAGACCCAGTACTTC.

The chain combines TRBV4-1 with TRBJ2-3; 7 bases align to TRBD1. This CDR3 contains 16 residues. CDR1 MGHRA and CDR2 YSYEKL come from the germline V gene. After removal of 5 bases from V and 5 bases from J, the junction contained 13 bases not matched to a gene. The CDR3 coding sequence is TGCGCCAGCAGCTCCCAGACAGGGCCCCGAGGAGATACGCAGTATTTT. Translation gives CASSSQTGPRGDTQYF.

The J gene is TRBJ1-2, the V gene TRBV29-1, with TRBD1 matching over 10 bases. Germline trimming cut 4 bases from V and 0 bases from J; bases unmatched to any gene: 5. Per germline, CDR1 SQVTM and CDR2 ANQGSEA. This CDR3 comprises 15 residues. The CDR3 nucleotides are TGCAGCGTTGGTTTGGGACAGGGGACTAACTATGGCTACACCTTC. It specifies CSVGLGQGTNYGYTF. Drawing the rest from reference TRBV29-1 and TRBJ1-2, the complete variable domain is SAVISQKPSRDICQRGTSLTIQCQVDSQVTMMFWYRQQPGQSLTLIATANQGSEATYESGFVIDKFPISRPNLTFSTLTVSNMSPEDSSIYLCSVGLGQGTNYGYTFGSGTRLTVV.

The chain employs TRBV20-1 and TRBJ2-5, with a weak D call TRBD2 (6 bases). The CDR3 extends over 13 amino acids. CDR1 and CDR2 from the germline V gene are DFQATT and SNEGSKA (reference sequence). CDR3 nucleotides: TGCAGCGCCGGAGGGAACGGGCGTAAGACCCAGTACTTC. Protein: CSAGGNGRKTQYF.

This clonotype was picked up a small number of times. V is TRBV7-2 and J is TRBJ1-1, with D uncertain. V was cut by 3 bases and J by 0 bases, with 8 bases left in between. The CDR3 contains 14 residues. Germline V lookup: CDR1 SGHTA, CDR2 FQGNSA. CDR3 sequence (DNA): TGTGCCAGCAGCTTTTCCCCCATGAACACTGAAGCTTTCTTT. Residues: CASSFSPMNTEAFF.

The rearrangement uses TRBV4-3 and TRBJ1-6, with D unclear. CDR3 length: 14 amino acids. V was clipped by 3 bases and J by 5 bases, with 8 bases between them. The germline CDR1 and CDR2 sequences are LGHNA and YSLEER. CDR3 loop: CASSQGGNNSPLHF. The CDR3, as DNA: TGCGCCAGCAGCCAGGGTGGGAATAATTCACCCCTCCACTTT.

The CDR3 loop reads CAISRSGQYEQYF. The CDR3 coding sequence is TGTGCCATCAGCCGCTCGGGACAGTACGAGCAGTACTTC. The chain uses TRBV10-3 and TRBJ2-4, with 7 bases that match TRBD1. The J call could be wrong; TRBJ2-7 is a better fit for the DNA end. CDR3 length: 13 residues. The germline V gene has CDR1 ENHRY and CDR2 SYGVKD.

This clonotype was counted between two and nine times. The chain carries TRBV6-1 and TRBJ2-1, with 8 bases matching TRBD2. Germline V gene data show CDR1 as MNHNS and CDR2 as SASEGT. CDR3 length: 17 residues. V was pared by 6 bases and J by 5 bases, with 15 bases of the junction left unmatched. CDR3 sequence reads: CASRARGGRIWHNEQFF. For the CDR3, the DNA is TGTGCCAGCAGGGCCCGCGGGGGGAGAATTTGGCACAATGAGCAGTTCTTC.

This clonotype appeared many times. The V call is TRBV2, the J call TRBJ2-1; 8 bases line up with TRBD2. This CDR3 contains 16 residues. V lost 4 bases and J lost 6; bases outside the gene matches: 11. Germline V gives CDR1 SNHLY, CDR2 FYNNEI. The CDR3 bases are TGTGCCAGCAGTGGGGCTCTGGCGGGGGGTCCCAATGAGCAGTTCTTC. The encoded protein is CASSGALAGGPNEQFF.

The chain recombines TRBV5-1 with TRBJ1-6; tentatively, D is TRBD1 (6 bases). Trimming took off 0 bases at V and 2 bases at J, with 9 bases between the two ends. CDR3 size: 16 residues. Germline CDR1 and CDR2: SGHRS and YFSETQ. CDR3 bases: TGCGCCAGCAGCTTGGAGGGGGACGCCTATAATTCACCCCTCCACTTT. Protein sequence: CASSLEGDAYNSPLHF.

V and J are TRBV12-3 or TRBV12-4 and TRBJ2-6; 7 bases map to TRBD1. V shed 6 bases and J 2 bases; nucleotides not matched to a gene: 10. The CDR3 totals 17 residues. The CDR3, as DNA: TGTGCCAGCAGGAAACAGACAGGGTCCCCTGGGGCCAACGTCCTGACTTTC. Translation: CASRKQTGSPGANVLTF.

In this sample, this clonotype turned up a few times. The CDR3 nucleotides are TGTGCCAGCAGCTCGGGGACGGGTGGGGGTGGAGAGACCCAGTACTTC. It codes for CASSSGTGGGGETQYF. The V and J genes are TRBV12-3 or TRBV12-4 and TRBJ2-5; D possibly uses TRBD1 or TRBD2 (5 bases each). V dropped 6 bases and J dropped 4 bases, with 21 bases sitting between them. CDR3 length: 16 amino acids.

This clonotype was recorded a few times. The rearrangement joins TRBV3-1 to TRBJ2-5, with D perhaps matching TRBD1 (5 bases). The CDR3 runs to 14 residues. The germline gives CDR1 LGHDT, CDR2 YNNKEL (reference sequence). With 2 bases removed from V and 5 bases from J, the gap between germline ends came to 12 bases. The CDR3 loop is CASSQNAKGETQYF. As DNA, the CDR3 is TGTGCCAGCAGCCAAAACGCCAAGGGGGAGACCCAGTACTTC.

The sample holds a few counts of this clonotype. The chain is built from TRBV10-3 and TRBJ2-7; 8 bases match TRBD1. CDR3 length: 13 residues. The germline CDR1 and CDR2 sequences are ENHRY and SYGVKD. V shed 6 bases and J 4 bases; nucleotides not matched to a gene: 5. The CDR3 region is CAISLDRGYEQYF. In nucleotides, the CDR3 is TGTGCCATCAGCCTAGACAGGGGATACGAGCAGTACTTC.

This clonotype was seen only once. V gene TRBV6-6 combines with J gene TRBJ2-5, with 7 bases matching TRBD2. The trim removed 0 bases at V and 11 bases at J, leaving 12 bases unmatched. The CDR3 is made up of 15 amino acids. The germline V gene has CDR1 MNHNY and CDR2 SVGAGI (reference sequence). The CDR3 protein is CASSYSEGGPGEQYF. In DNA form, the CDR3 reads TGTGCCAGCAGTTACTCGGAGGGAGGGCCGGGTGAGCAGTACTTC.

The V gene is TRBV10-3, the J gene TRBJ2-3, with D perhaps matching TRBD1 or TRBD2 (6 bases each). Deletions cut 7 bases from V and 2 bases from J, with 16 bases between. The CDR3 has 15 amino acids. CDR1 is ENHRY, CDR2 SYGVKD, per germline. As DNA, the CDR3 is TGTGCCATCACTTTAAAGGGGGGAGCCACAGATACGCAGTATTTT. Its protein product is CAITLKGGATDTQYF.

This clonotype was seen only once. The chain employs TRBV2 and TRBJ2-3, with D possibly being TRBD2 (6 bases). The germline V and J ends were trimmed by 10 bases and 4 bases, with 15 bases remaining between them. The CDR3 loop spans 13 amino acids. Germline values: CDR1 SNHLY, CDR2 FYNNEI. The CDR3, as DNA: TGTGCCACTGGCGGGGAGGTCGCAGATACGCAGTATTTT. Translated: CATGGEVADTQYF.

The V call is TRBV29-1, the J call TRBJ2-1; the match to TRBD2 covers 7 bases. In germline, CDR1 is SQVTM, CDR2 ANQGSEA. With 7 bases clipped from V and 5 bases from J, the junction kept 2 bases outside the gene matches. The CDR3 runs to 11 residues. As DNA, the CDR3 is TGCAGCGCCGGGACTAACAATGAGCAGTTCTTC. Translating gives CSAGTNNEQFF.

The CDR3 nucleotides are TGCGCCAGCAGCTTCGGCGGGACTAGCGGGGGAGCCGCCCAAGAGACCCAGTACTTC. Translated: CASSFGGTSGGAAQETQYF. The J gene is TRBJ2-5, the V gene TRBV5-1; the match to TRBD2 covers 14 bases. The CDR3 is 19 residues long. Germline V gives CDR1 SGHRS, CDR2 YFSETQ. J lost 1 base, V lost 2 bases, and 10 bases had no gene match.

The CDR3 spells CASGQRGVDTQYF. In DNA, the CDR3 is TGTGCCAGCGGCCAGCGGGGGGTGGATACGCAGTATTTT. V and J are TRBV2 and TRBJ2-3; 9 nucleotides align to TRBD2. CDR1 and CDR2 (germline): SNHLY, FYNNEI. V trimming: 8 bases; J trimming: 6 bases; junction bases outside the gene matches: 6. This CDR3 is built from 13 residues.

This clonotype was observed a few times. The rearrangement joins TRBV28 to TRBJ2-5, with D possibly matching TRBD2 (6 bases). V was clipped by 6 bases and J by 5 bases, with 13 bases between them. CDR3 length equals 13 residues. Germline V gene sequence: CDR1 MDHEN, CDR2 SYDVKM. CDR3 sequence reads: CASRLGGQETQYF. CDR3 in DNA: TGTGCCAGCAGGTTGGGGGGTCAGGAGACCCAGTACTTC.

The V and J genes are TRBV7-2 and TRBJ2-7; 10 nucleotides match TRBD2. The J call could be wrong; TRBJ2-5 is a better fit for the DNA end. Germline V lookup: CDR1 SGHTA, CDR2 FQGNSA. This CDR3 has 14 residues. The CDR3 protein is CASRQLAGYETQYF. The CDR3 DNA follows: TGTGCCAGCAGACAACTAGCGGGGTATGAGACCCAGTACTTC.

Only a few counts were recorded for this clonotype. The rearrangement links TRBV20-1 to TRBJ2-5; D may correspond to TRBD1 or TRBD2 (5 bases each). CDR3 length: 14 amino acids. V dropped 5 bases and J dropped 5 bases, with 18 bases sitting between them. The germline V gene has CDR1 DFQATT and CDR2 SNEGSKA (reference sequence). The CDR3 region is CSAPRDPARETQYF. In DNA form, the CDR3 reads TGCAGTGCTCCCCGGGACCCCGCGAGGGAGACCCAGTACTTC.

This clonotype has only a few counts. The chain is built from TRBV18 and TRBJ2-5, with D hard to call. Trimming took off 0 bases at V and 0 bases at J, with 8 bases between the two ends. The germline V gene encodes CDR1 KGHSH and CDR2 LQKENI. The CDR3 loop spans 15 amino acids. CDR3 protein: CASSPPSQYQETQYF. CDR3 nucleotides: TGTGCCAGCTCACCACCGAGCCAGTACCAAGAGACCCAGTACTTC. The full variable domain, in which reference TRBV18 and TRBJ2-5 provide the parts outside the CDR3, is NAGVMQNPRHLVRRRGQEARLRCSPMKGHSHVYWYRQLPEEGLKFMVYLQKENIIDESGMPKERFSAEFPKEGPSILRIQQVVRGDSAAYFCASSPPSQYQETQYFGPGTRLLVL.

This clonotype was counted once. The rearrangement uses TRBV20-1 and TRBJ2-3; 9 nucleotides agree with TRBD2. J was trimmed by 6 bases and V by 6 bases; bases with no gene match: 10. This CDR3 has 14 amino acids. Germline V gene sequence: CDR1 DFQATT, CDR2 SNEGSKA (reference sequence). CDR3 loop: CSAHSGGWGDTQYF. The CDR3, as DNA: TGCAGTGCCCACAGCGGGGGGTGGGGGGATACGCAGTATTTT.

The rearrangement links TRBV4-2 to TRBJ1-2; D unclear. Trimming removed 3 bases from V and 4 bases from J, with 15 bases in between. The CDR3 covers 15 residues. Per the germline V gene, CDR1 is LGHNA and CDR2 is YNFKEQ. The CDR3 here is CASSQAMNLLYGYTF. Here the CDR3 DNA reads TGTGCCAGCAGCCAGGCGATGAACCTCCTCTATGGCTACACCTTC.